These T cell receptor beta chains were read from a single sample in a study of T cells in Graves' hyperthyroidism and ophthalmopathy. Via MiXCR, TCRdb re-called the multiplex PCR reads, giving one row per CDR3 protein. The data show 600,000 to 650,000 distinct CDR3 sequences, with roughly 15% seen just once and 3.8% held by the top ten. Sequencing was carried out using blood. The receptors were sampled from a woman aged 30 to 39 with Graves' hyperthyroidism. Each CDR3 is given with its conserved first and last residue. A D gene is named only where the DNA matches it firmly. The size of a clone is reported for some rows only, either as once, few or many, or as a class for expanded clones.

>NA|TRBV28|TRBJ1-4|NA
CASSGGDNEKLFF
TGTGCCAGCAGTGGAGGGGACAACGAAAAACTGTTTTTT
>TRBD1|TRBV10-3|TRBJ1-2|few
CAISGVLPGQTAYGYTF
TGTGCCATCAGTGGGGTTCTGCCGGGACAGACAGCCTATGGCTACACCTTC
>TRBD2|TRBV9|TRBJ2-2|NA
CASSAQLAGVTGELFF
TGTGCCAGCAGCGCCCAATTAGCGGGAGTGACCGGGGAGCTGTTTTTT
>NA|TRBV20-1|TRBJ2-3|NA
CSARELQTGLADTQYF
TGCAGTGCTAGAGAGCTACAAACAGGGTTAGCAGATACGCAGTATTTT
>NA|TRBV20-1|TRBJ2-1|NA
CSARDPSGTNNEQFF
TGCAGTGCTAGAGATCCGAGTGGAACAAACAATGAGCAGTTCTTC
>NA|TRBV5-1|TRBJ2-3|NA
CASYGTSTYTQYF
TGCGCCAGCTACGGGACCAGCACGTATACGCAGTATTTT
>NA|TRBV20-1|TRBJ1-1|many
CSARGGPNTEAFF
TGCAGTGCTAGAGGGGGTCCCAACACTGAAGCTTTCTTT
>NA|TRBV7-2|TRBJ2-2|few
CASSLAPGTGELFF
TGTGCCAGCAGCTTAGCGCCAGGCACCGGGGAGCTGTTTTTT
>TRBD2|TRBV7-6|TRBJ2-7|NA
CASSLSGGDSYEQYF
TGTGCCAGCAGCCTCAGCGGGGGAGACTCCTACGAGCAGTACTTC
>NA|TRBV10-1|TRBJ2-3|few
CASSEVSSPTDTQYF
TGCGCCAGCAGTGAGGTTAGCAGCCCCACAGATACGCAGTATTTT
>TRBD2|TRBV2|TRBJ2-1|NA
CASLRDYSYNEQFF
TGTGCCAGCCTCCGGGACTATTCCTACAATGAGCAGTTCTTC
>NA|TRBV7-3|TRBJ2-3|NA
CASSSDPGEARYF
TGTGCCAGCAGCTCTGACCCGGGAGAAGCGCGGTATTTT
>NA|TRBV28|TRBJ2-7|many
CASREGPNFVYEQYF
TGTGCCAGCAGAGAGGGACCAAATTTTGTCTACGAGCAGTACTTC